The subject of this entry is one T cell receptor beta chain. Trimming pared 5 bases from V and 1 base from J, leaving 15 bases between. The CDR3 totals 15 residues. Germline CDR1 reads SEHNR; CDR2 reads FQNEAQ (reference sequence). These data originate in a study of shared clonotypes between healthy human individuals. Study background: Each donor's CD8 memory used one plate, CD8 naive two, each CD4 subset three.

Profiling relied on immunoSEQ multiplex PCR, and the TCRdb table lists in-frame clones only, not all of them. The sample includes about 2.2 million clones, 93% of them seen just once. It was CD45RO-negative cells, positively selected for CCR7, that made up naive CD8 cells, with terminally differentiated effector memory CD45RA+ cells excluded. The sequencing input was naive CD8+ T cells from PBMCs. This TCR was recovered from a man aged 18 to 35 in good health. Some clones in this sample may be carry-over from other donors' samples. V gene TRBV7-9 combines with J gene TRBJ2-7; D may correspond to TRBD1 or TRBD2 (5 bases each). For the CDR3, the DNA is TGTGCCAGCAGCCCCAGCGAGGGGCGATCCTACGAGCAGTACTTC. This gives the protein CASSPSEGRSYEQYF.